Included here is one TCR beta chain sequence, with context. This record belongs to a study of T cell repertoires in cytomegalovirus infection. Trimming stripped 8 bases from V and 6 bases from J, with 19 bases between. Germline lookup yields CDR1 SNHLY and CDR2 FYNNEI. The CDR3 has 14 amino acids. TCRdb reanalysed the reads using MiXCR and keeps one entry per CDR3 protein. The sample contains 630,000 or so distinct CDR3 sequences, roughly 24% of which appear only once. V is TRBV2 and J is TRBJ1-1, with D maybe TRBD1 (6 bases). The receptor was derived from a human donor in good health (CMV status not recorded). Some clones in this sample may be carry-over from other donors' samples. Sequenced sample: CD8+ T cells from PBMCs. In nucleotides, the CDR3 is TGTGCCAGCGGGGAACAGGGTGTTAACCCTGAAGCTTTCTTT. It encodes CASGEQGVNPEAFF. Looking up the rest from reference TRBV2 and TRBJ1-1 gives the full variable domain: EPEVTQTPSHQVTQMGQEVILRCVPISNHLYFYWYRQILGQKVEFLVSFYNNEISEKSEIFDDQFSVERPDGSNFTLKIRSTKLEDSAMYFCASGEQGVNPEAFFGQGTRLTVV.